The clone carrying this TCR beta chain was detected ten times or more. The target antigen is unknown. This record comes from a study of tumor-infiltrating lymphocytes in primary liver carcinoma. Whole-study findings and limits: Compared with tumor region pairs, tumor-adjacent and tumor-blood pairs overlapped less. Merely some 8-24% of top clones spanned all five tumor regions.

The CDR3 spans 19 residues. Per germline, CDR1 SGHKS and CDR2 YYEKEE (reference sequence). Between the trimmed V and J ends, which lost 3 bases and 8 bases, there was a span of 31 bases. With a constant-region primer, TCR beta cDNA was made from around 520 ng of total RNA. Three nested multiplex PCR rounds, a slightly modified ARM-PCR, produced the libraries for TCR beta. Amplification in the first two PCR rounds was performed using TRBV1-TRBV30 forward primers and a C-beta reverse primer for around 9 cycles each. TCRdb used MiXCR to reprocess the multiplex PCR reads, holding one entry per CDR3 protein. Of 84,000 or so distinct CDR3 sequences listed, around 70% are singletons. Taking 20-30 mg of unsorted bulk tissue, the authors co-extracted RNA and DNA. For each tumor, five separate regions were sampled. Uniformly, tumor samples exhibited a viable tumor cell fraction exceeding 75%.

The clonotype was recovered from a man aged 40-49 years with primary liver carcinoma and hepatitis B virus infection. The rearrangement joins TRBV5-5 to TRBJ2-3; TRBD2 is a possible D gene (6 bases). The sample was liver tumor tissue from sampling region 1. The subset here: tumor region T1, superior pole. CDR3 bases: TGTGCCAGCAGCTGGCTCCCCGCTGAACCGGGACTCCCTTTGGGTACGCAGTATTTT. Translated, it gives CASSWLPAEPGLPLGTQYF.